Listed below are T cell receptor beta chains from one sample, sequenced in a study of Ad26.COV2.S vaccination and SARS-CoV-2 variants. Sequencing used immunoSEQ multiplex PCR; TCRdb keeps in-frame clones, though not all of them. The repertoire includes 300,000 to 350,000 clones, around 89% of them detected once, and around 4.5% sits in the top ten. This sample comprised peripheral blood, obtained in a trial of Ad26.COV2.S vaccine versus placebo. All receptors come from a person between 18 and 65 years old who received the Ad26.COV2.S COVID-19 vaccine or a placebo. CDR3s include the opening cysteine and the closing phenylalanine or tryptophan. The D gene is left open where the match is weak. A clone size is listed for some rows: how often the clone was seen (once, few, many), or a class if it is expanded.

V	D	size	J	DNA	CDR3
TRBV5-5	TRBD2	NA	TRBJ2-1	TGTGCCAGCAGCTTGGGGGGGGGTGCCCCCTCCTACAATGAGCAGTTCTTC	CASSLGGGAPSYNEQFF
TRBV5-5	TRBD1	NA	TRBJ2-5	TGTGCCAGCAGCTTTTTCAGGGGGCGAGAGACCCAGTACTTC	CASSFFRGRETQYF
TRBV13	NA	NA	TRBJ1-1	TGTGCCAGCAGCTTCGACCGGGGTGAAGCTTTCTTT	CASSFDRGEAFF
TRBV6-5	NA	few	TRBJ1-2	TGTGCCAGCAAGGGGACTAACTATGGCTACACCTTC	CASKGTNYGYTF
TRBV7-2	TRBD1	once	TRBJ2-1	TGTGCCAGCAGCTTAGTTGGGGACAGATACAATGAGCAGTTCTTC	CASSLVGDRYNEQFF
TRBV14	NA	NA	TRBJ2-7	TGTGCCAGCAGCTACTTCACGGGGTCCGAGCAGTACTTC	CASSYFTGSEQYF
TRBV3-1/TRBV3-2	NA	NA	TRBJ2-2	TGTGCCAGCAGCCAAGCCGGGGCCACCGGGGAGCTGTTTTTT	CASSQAGATGELFF
TRBV14	TRBD2	NA	TRBJ2-7	TGTGCCAGCAGCCTCCGACTAGCGGGGGGCCTCCGGTACTTC	CASSLRLAGGLRYF
TRBV6-5	NA	NA	TRBJ2-7	TGTGCCACATCGCAGGACTTGGACGAGCAGTACTTC	CATSQDLDEQYF
TRBV6-2/TRBV6-3	NA	NA	TRBJ2-1	TGTGCCAGCAGTTACTCGACAGTCAGCTCCTACAATGAGCAGTTCTTC	CASSYSTVSSYNEQFF
TRBV20-1	NA	NA	TRBJ2-7	TGCAGTGCTCCCAGGGCCTACGAGCAGTACTTC	CSAPRAYEQYF
TRBV2	NA	NA	TRBJ2-5	TGTGCCACGGGGACGCACCAAGAGACCCAGTACTTC	CATGTHQETQYF
TRBV6-1	NA	once	TRBJ1-2	TGTGCCAGCAGTGAAGTGGGGGGTGGTGGCTACACCTTC	CASSEVGGGGYTF
TRBV7-2	NA	once	TRBJ1-2	TGTGCCAGCAGCTTAGCGGGGGGTTGGGAAGGCTACACCTTC	CASSLAGGWEGYTF
TRBV7-9	NA	NA	TRBJ2-6	TGTGCCAGCAGCTTGTCACTATCGGGGGAGGCTGGGGCCAACGTCCTGACTTTC	CASSLSLSGEAGANVLTF
TRBV7-9	NA	NA	TRBJ2-7	TGTGCCAGCAACGGGGACGGCTACGAGCAGTACTTC	CASNGDGYEQYF
TRBV30	NA	NA	TRBJ1-3	TGTGCCTGGATTCCGGGACTCCAGCGCAACACCATATATTTT	CAWIPGLQRNTIYF
TRBV24-1	NA	NA	TRBJ2-2	TGTGCCACCAGTGATTTAGGCTACCCTGGCAGGAACACCGGGGAGCTGTTTTTT	CATSDLGYPGRNTGELFF
TRBV2	NA	NA	TRBJ2-1	TGTGCCAGCAGTGAAGGGACGGCCAGCTCCTACAATGAGCAGTTCTTC	CASSEGTASSYNEQFF
TRBV27	TRBD1	once	TRBJ1-5	TGTGCCAGCAGTTCCACCGCAGGACAGGGCCCTCAGCCCCAGCATTTT	CASSSTAGQGPQPQHF
TRBV2	NA	NA	TRBJ1-5	TGTGCCAGCAGTGAGACAGCCCCGGGGCCCCAGCATTTT	CASSETAPGPQHF
TRBV15	NA	once	TRBJ1-6	TGTGCCACCAGCAGAAGTGACAACTCAGGATATCCCCTCCACTTT	CATSRSDNSGYPLHF
TRBV24-1	TRBD1	NA	TRBJ1-2	TGTGCCACCAGTGGGGACAGGGGAGACTACACCTTC	CATSGDRGDYTF
TRBV15	TRBD2	once	TRBJ2-7	TGTGCCACCAGCAGAGGTTGGGGGGGCGAGCAGTACTTC	CATSRGWGGEQYF
TRBV2	NA	NA	TRBJ2-7	TGTGCCAGCAGTGGGGACAATTCCTACGAGCAGTACTTC	CASSGDNSYEQYF
TRBV28	NA	NA	TRBJ2-6	TGTGCCAGCAGTTTATTTTGGGATAACTCTGGGGCCAACGTCCTGACTTTC	CASSLFWDNSGANVLTF
TRBV5-1	NA	few	TRBJ2-7	TGCGCCAGCAGCTTGGCCGGGAACTCCTACGAGCAGTACTTC	CASSLAGNSYEQYF
TRBV5-1	TRBD1	NA	TRBJ2-7	TGCGCCAGCAGCCTGAACAGGGGCTACGAGCAGTACTTC	CASSLNRGYEQYF
TRBV5-6	NA	NA	TRBJ1-5	TGTGCCAGCAGCTGGGGGGGAGCGGGACTTTATAGCAATCAGCCCCAGCATTTT	CASSWGGAGLYSNQPQHF
TRBV5-1	TRBD2	NA	TRBJ2-3	TGCGCCAGCAGCTCCTCCGGGACTAGCGAGAGCACAGATACGCAGTATTTT	CASSSSGTSESTDTQYF
TRBV11-2	TRBD2	NA	TRBJ2-7	TGTGCCAGCAGCTCGGGAAGCGGGATCTCCTACGAGCAGTACTTC	CASSSGSGISYEQYF
TRBV11-2	NA	NA	TRBJ2-7	TGTGCCAGCAGCTTAGGGGCCGGCACTTCCTACGAGCAGTACTTC	CASSLGAGTSYEQYF
TRBV6-5	TRBD1	NA	TRBJ1-5	TGTGCCAGCAGCCTAACAGGGGGCAATCAGCCCCAGCATTTT	CASSLTGGNQPQHF
TRBV7-9	NA	NA	TRBJ2-3	TGTGCCAGCAGCCGAGTTGGGGGGACAGATACGCAGTATTTT	CASSRVGGTDTQYF
TRBV5-5	NA	few	TRBJ1-1	TGTGCCAGCAGCTTGGAGGAGGGTTGGACTGAAGCTTTCTTT	CASSLEEGWTEAFF
TRBV19	NA	NA	TRBJ1-6	TGTGCCAGTAGTATGGGGCGGAGCAATTCACCCCTCCACTTT	CASSMGRSNSPLHF
TRBV6-1	NA	NA	TRBJ1-3	TGTGCCAGCAGTGACGGACGGTTCTCTGGAAACACCATATATTTT	CASSDGRFSGNTIYF
TRBV10-3	NA	once	TRBJ2-7	TGTGCCATCAGTGGCAGGGCAAGAAGCTCCTACGAGCAGTACTTC	CAISGRARSSYEQYF
TRBV20-1	TRBD1	NA	TRBJ1-2	TGCAGTGCTAGTTCCGGGACAGGGTTTGGCTACACCTTC	CSASSGTGFGYTF
TRBV19	NA	NA	TRBJ1-2	TGTGCCAGTAGTATGGCCAGCGCTAACTATGGCTACACCTTC	CASSMASANYGYTF
TRBV24-1	TRBD2	once	TRBJ2-1	TGTGCCACCAGTGATTTGGCTAAAAGGCGGGAGGGGGAAAATGAGCAGTTCTTC	CATSDLAKRREGENEQFF